The clone carrying this T cell receptor (beta chain) appeared once. This sample was taken from a study of blood T cell repertoires in COVID-19. Study details: Acute-phase and convalescent COVID-19 samples originated in the United States, Italy and Spain. T cells, B-cell-depleted T cells, or PBMCs supplied cDNA or gDNA.

Per the study methods: Estimates of nucleated cell counts were drawn from the amplification of reference gene primers. Measured with immunoSEQ multiplex PCR; TCRdb has only the in-frame clones, and not every one. Clone size and V and J calls were adopted from that table, with D and trimming inferred from the DNA. The sample lists about 220,000 clones, 84% occurring once. V lost 0 bases to trimming and J lost 0 bases; unmatched junction nucleotides: 5. The germline V gene encodes CDR1 LGHNA and CDR2 YSLEER. CDR3 size: 19 residues. The genes are TRBV4-3 and TRBJ2-6, with 10 nucleotides matching TRBD2. The source material was peripheral blood. This receptor was identified in a man younger than 40 with active or convalescent COVID-19. The CDR3 DNA reads as TGCGCCAGCAGCCAAGATTACACTAGCGGGACCTCTGGGGCCAACGTCCTGACTTTC. This codes for CASSQDYTSGTSGANVLTF.